This T cell receptor beta chain stems from a study of T cells after yellow fever vaccination. There are many counts of this clonotype. TCRdb itself ran the 5' RACE reads through MiXCR, one entry per CDR3 protein. The top ten clones hold 15% of a sample with 42,000 or so distinct CDR3 sequences, 6.8% of them seen once. The receptor was derived from a man in his thirties or forties who received the YFV17D yellow fever vaccine. The source was CD8+ T cells not binding an NS4B(214-222) dextramer, sorted from PBMCs, collected 45 days after the yellow fever booster vaccination.

The DNA for the CDR3 is TGTGCCAGCAGCCCGGGACAGGGGGTATTTGGCTACACCTTC. Protein product: CASSPGQGVFGYTF. The chain is built from TRBV11-2 and TRBJ1-2; 11 bases are shared with TRBD1. CDR1 and CDR2 from the germline V gene are SGHAT and FQNNGV. Trimming removed 5 bases from V and 7 bases from J; junction bases left unmatched: 6. The CDR3 has 14 residues.